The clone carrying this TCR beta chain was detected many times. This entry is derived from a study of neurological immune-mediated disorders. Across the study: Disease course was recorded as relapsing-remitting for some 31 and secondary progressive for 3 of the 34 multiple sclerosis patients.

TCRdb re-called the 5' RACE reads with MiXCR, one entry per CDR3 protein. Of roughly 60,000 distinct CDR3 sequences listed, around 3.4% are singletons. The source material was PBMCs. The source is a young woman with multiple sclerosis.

In nucleotides, the CDR3 is TGTGCCAGCAGCTTAGCCGGGGATGGCTACACCTTC. It encodes CASSLAGDGYTF. The V and J genes are TRBV7-9 and TRBJ1-2; no clear D. Per germline, CDR1 SEHNR and CDR2 FQNEAQ (reference sequence). This CDR3 contains 12 residues. The V end was cut by 0 bases, the J end by 6 bases, with 5 bases between.